These 30 T cell receptor beta chains originate from one sample sequenced in a study of vaccination effects on CD4 cells after COVID-19. Their recognized antigens are unknown. Peptide-pool stimulation followed by sequencing identified expanded antigen-specific CD4+ clonotypes in the ViraFEST assay. With about 9 days of culture completed, CD4+ T cells were isolated. Participants received two doses of either the BNT162b2 or mRNA-1273 vaccine. Some clones are missing from TCRdb's copy, which holds only in-frame ones; the method was immunoSEQ multiplex PCR. The data contain about 24,000 clones, over 70% of them singletons. The sequencing used CD4+ T cells from PBMCs cultured with HCoV-NL63 spike peptides, collected after COVID-19 vaccination. The receptors shown here come from a human donor who received a COVID-19 vaccine.

CDR3 region: CAITQYRDRGSGNTIYF. The CDR3 region has the DNA TGTGCCATCACCCAGTACCGGGACAGGGGTTCTGGAAACACCATATATTTT. This chain connects TRBV10-3 to TRBJ1-3; TRBD1 matches 10 bases. With 7 bases clipped from V and 1 base from J, the junction kept 10 bases outside the gene matches. This CDR3 spans 17 amino acids. Per germline, CDR1 ENHRY and CDR2 SYGVKD.

This clone showed up just a few times. The junction and the germline gene differ at one end; a read error may be behind it. This chain joins TRBV5-1 and TRBJ1-6; the D is unclear. In germline, CDR1 is SGHRS, CDR2 YFSETQ. The CDR3 spans 14 residues. CDR3 region: CASRLGSYNSPLHF. The DNA for the CDR3 is TGCGCCAGCAGGTTGGGCTCCTATAATTCACCCCTCCACTTT.

V usage is TRBV6-5 and J usage is TRBJ2-5; TRBD2 matches at 12 bases. CDR1 and CDR2 from the germline V gene are MNHEY and SVGAGI. The CDR3 extends over 16 amino acids. The J segment lost 3 bases and the V segment lost 4 bases, leaving 6 bases of the junction unmatched. This CDR3 is CASSSATSGRKETQYF. The CDR3 DNA sequence: TGTGCCAGCAGTTCCGCGACTAGCGGGAGAAAAGAGACCCAGTACTTC.

The chain uses TRBV19 and TRBJ1-2, with 7 bases aligning to TRBD1. Per germline, CDR1 LNHDA and CDR2 SQIVND (reference sequence). V gave up 7 bases and J gave up 5 bases; unmatched junction bases: 10. The CDR3 spans 14 residues. The CDR3 bases are TGTGCCAGTAAAGAAGACAGGGTAGGGTATGGCTACACCTTC. This sequence encodes CASKEDRVGYGYTF.

This chain joins TRBV27 and TRBJ2-5; D could derive from TRBD1 or TRBD2 (6 bases each). This CDR3 is built from 17 residues. CDR1 MNHEY and CDR2 SMNVEV come from the germline V gene (reference sequence). Trimming stripped 6 bases from V and 0 bases from J, with 20 bases between. The CDR3 DNA sequence: TGTGCCAGCAGCGCCCGAGGGGGACTGGGGTACCAAGAGACCCAGTACTTC. Translation: CASSARGGLGYQETQYF.

The V gene is TRBV13, the J gene TRBJ2-1, with 12 bases that match TRBD2. The junction had 3 bases not matched to a gene; V was cut back by 4 bases and J by 2 bases. CDR1 and CDR2 (germline): PRHDT, FYEKMQ (reference sequence). The CDR3 covers 16 residues. The CDR3 protein is CASSWASGGAYNEQFF. CDR3 nucleotides: TGTGCCAGCAGCTGGGCTAGCGGGGGGGCCTACAATGAGCAGTTCTTC.

The chain employs TRBV12-3 or TRBV12-4 and TRBJ1-1; D is unclear. The ends were cut back, 2 bases at V and 1 base at J, with 5 bases in the middle. The CDR3 is made up of 13 amino acids. The CDR3 DNA follows: TGTGCCAGCAGTTTAAGGGAGAACACTGAAGCTTTCTTT. Its protein product is CASSLRENTEAFF.

The gene calls are TRBV18 and TRBJ1-2, with unresolved D. The CDR3 covers 15 residues. Germline V lookup: CDR1 KGHSH, CDR2 LQKENI. V lost 3 bases, J lost 6 bases, and 17 bases lay in between. CDR3 coding DNA: TGTGCCAGCTCACCGGCTTTAGGAGGAATGAATGGCTACACCTTC. This translates into CASSPALGGMNGYTF. The full variable domain, in which reference TRBV18 and TRBJ1-2 provide the parts outside the CDR3, is NAGVMQNPRHLVRRRGQEARLRCSPMKGHSHVYWYRQLPEEGLKFMVYLQKENIIDESGMPKERFSAEFPKEGPSILRIQQVVRGDSAAYFCASSPALGGMNGYTFGSGTRLTVV.

This chain joins TRBV10-3 and TRBJ2-2; TRBD1 matches 7 bases. CDR3 length: 17 residues. J lost 1 base, V lost 6 bases, and 11 bases had no gene match. The V gene's germline CDR1 is ENHRY and CDR2 SYGVKD. CDR3 DNA: TGTGCCATCAGAACAGGAGTAGGGACAGAGAACACCGGGGAGCTGTTTTTT. Translating gives CAIRTGVGTENTGELFF.

The chain links TRBV3-1 (or the pseudogene TRBV3-2) to TRBJ1-1; D ambiguous. The V end was cut by 1 base, the J end by 1 base, with 4 bases between. Germline V gene data show CDR1 as LGHDT and CDR2 as YNNKEL (reference sequence). The CDR3 contains 13 residues. The CDR3 sequence: CASSQGGNTEAFF. The CDR3 DNA follows: TGTGCCAGCAGCCAAGGAGGGAACACTGAAGCTTTCTTT.

This clone came up once. This sequence joins TRBV10-1 and TRBJ1-5; 9 nucleotides align to TRBD1. The CDR3 is 20 amino acids. Germline CDR1 is WNHNN and CDR2 is SYGVQD (reference sequence). The trim removed 6 bases at V and 0 bases at J, leaving 18 bases unmatched. The CDR3 DNA follows: TGCGCCAGCAGCCACGGGACAGGGATACCCCCGGTTTATAGCAATCAGCCCCAGCATTTT. Its translation: CASSHGTGIPPVYSNQPQHF.

The chain uses TRBV3-1 (or the pseudogene TRBV3-2) and TRBJ1-1; D perhaps matches TRBD1 (5 bases). Germline V CDR1 and CDR2: LGHDT, YNNKEL (reference sequence). With 3 bases removed from V and 2 bases from J, the gap between germline ends came to 10 bases. The CDR3 covers 14 residues. Written as DNA, the CDR3 is TGTGCCAGCAGCCAGGGGGGGGACAACACTGAAGCTTTCTTT. Translating it yields CASSQGGDNTEAFF.

This clone has a single count. CDR3 nucleotides: TGTGCCTGGAGTGGGGGACAGTATGGCTACACCTTC. It specifies CAWSGGQYGYTF. This chain connects TRBV30 to TRBJ1-2; 7 nucleotides agree with TRBD1. CDR1 and CDR2 from the germline V gene are GTSNPN and SVGIG (reference sequence). The junction had 1 base not matched to a gene; V was cut back by 1 base and J by 5 bases. CDR3 length: 12 amino acids.

The chain uses TRBV3-1 (or the pseudogene TRBV3-2) and TRBJ1-1; a weak D match, TRBD1 (6 bases). V lost 3 bases and J 1 base, leaving 9 bases between the germline ends. CDR1 LGHDT and CDR2 YNNKEL come from the germline V gene (reference sequence). CDR3 size: 14 residues. CDR3 coding DNA: TGTGCCAGCAGCCAGCTACAGGGGAACACTGAAGCTTTCTTT. Its protein is CASSQLQGNTEAFF.

The J gene is TRBJ1-2, the V gene TRBV6-6; 11 bases are a match to TRBD1. V was clipped by 5 bases and J by 4 bases; unmatched bases: 9. CDR3 length: 16 amino acids. Germline CDR1 is MNHNY and CDR2 is SVGAGI (reference sequence). This CDR3 is CASSTGQGVSRYGYTF. CDR3 bases: TGTGCCAGCAGTACGGGACAGGGGGTGAGTCGCTATGGCTACACCTTC.

The chain carries TRBV20-1 and TRBJ1-2, with D hard to call. Germline V gene data show CDR1 as DFQATT and CDR2 as SNEGSKA (reference sequence). The CDR3 has 11 amino acids. V gave up 0 bases and J gave up 4 bases, with 3 bases separating them. The CDR3 DNA reads as TGCAGTGCTAGAGACACCTATGGCTACACCTTC. This gives the protein CSARDTYGYTF.

This sequence joins TRBV6-6 and TRBJ1-5; TRBD1 is a possible D gene (5 bases). CDR3 length: 15 amino acids. Trimming pared 0 bases from V and 0 bases from J, leaving 6 bases between. Per germline, CDR1 MNHNY and CDR2 SVGAGI (reference sequence). The CDR3 nucleotides read TGTGCCAGCAGTTACTCGACAGCTAGCAATCAGCCCCAGCATTTT. Its translation is CASSYSTASNQPQHF.

This chain uses TRBV19 with TRBJ2-7; D is unresolved. The CDR3 consists of 14 residues. Trimming shortened V by 3 bases and J by 2 bases, and 11 bases separated the two germline ends. Germline CDR1 is LNHDA and CDR2 is SQIVND (reference sequence). CDR3 sequence: CASSIGVGPYEQYF. The CDR3 coding sequence is TGTGCCAGTAGTATTGGCGTAGGCCCCTACGAGCAGTACTTC.

The chain joins TRBV7-2 to TRBJ1-6; D perhaps matches TRBD1 (5 bases). Trimming took 5 bases from V and 7 from J, leaving 15 bases between them. This CDR3 comprises 15 residues. Germline CDR1 is SGHTA and CDR2 is FQGNSA. The CDR3 region is CASSKARDRNSPLHF. The CDR3 nucleotides are TGTGCCAGCAGCAAAGCCCGGGACCGAAATTCACCCCTCCACTTT.

This clone was recorded a few times. The genes are TRBV19 and TRBJ1-1; the D is unclear. Trimming removed 9 bases at V and 0 bases at J, with 11 bases between. Germline-derived CDR1 and CDR2 are LNHDA and SQIVND (reference sequence). This CDR3 contains 13 residues. In nucleotides, the CDR3 is TGTGCCAGCCAGAGAATCTTGAACACTGAAGCTTTCTTT. It is translated as CASQRILNTEAFF. The full variable domain, rest sourced from reference TRBV19 and TRBJ1-1, is DGGITQSPKYLFRKEGQNVTLSCEQNLNHDAMYWYRQDPGQGLRLIYYSQIVNDFQKGDIAEGYSVSREKKESFPLTVTSAQKNPTAFYLCASQRILNTEAFFGQGTRLTVV.

The chain carries TRBV7-2 and TRBJ1-6; unclear D gene. Germline V lookup: CDR1 SGHTA, CDR2 FQGNSA. Deletions cut 0 bases from V and 14 bases from J, with 17 bases between. The length of the CDR3 is 15 residues. In DNA, the CDR3 is TGTGCCAGCAGCTTAGCGCTGGCCGCAGGAAGGGCCCTCCACTTT. Its protein product is CASSLALAAGRALHF.

This chain links TRBV28 with TRBJ1-5; no reliable D call. The CDR3 is 15 amino acids. Trimming removed 4 bases from V and 2 bases from J, with 12 bases in between. Germline CDR1 reads MDHEN; CDR2 reads SYDVKM. CDR3 sequence reads: CASSSHSKGNQPQHF. CDR3 nucleotides: TGTGCCAGCAGTTCCCACAGTAAGGGCAATCAGCCCCAGCATTTT. Looking up the rest from reference TRBV28 and TRBJ1-5 gives the full variable domain: DVKVTQSSRYLVKRTGEKVFLECVQDMDHENMFWYRQDPGLGLRLIYFSYDVKMKEKGDIPEGYSVSREKKERFSLILESASTNQTSMYLCASSSHSKGNQPQHFGDGTRLSIL.

The chain employs TRBV7-9 and TRBJ1-1, with D unclear. Germline V gives CDR1 SEHNR, CDR2 FQNEAQ (reference sequence). This CDR3 is built from 14 residues. Trimming left V 1 base short and J 1 base short, with 7 bases between. The CDR3 loop is CASSLGQTNTEAFF. The CDR3, as DNA: TGTGCCAGCAGCTTAGGGCAAACGAACACTGAAGCTTTCTTT.

CDR3 coding DNA: TGTGCCAGCACCCTCTCGACGCGACTAGCGGGAGGGCAGACCCAGTACTTC. It encodes CASTLSTRLAGGQTQYF. This rearrangement joins TRBV5-6 to TRBJ2-5, with 14 bases fitting TRBD2. The CDR3 totals 17 residues. The V gene's germline CDR1 is SGHDT and CDR2 YYEEEE. The J segment lost 6 bases and the V segment lost 6 bases, leaving 13 bases of the junction unmatched.

This clone was seen once. This chain connects TRBV12-5 to TRBJ2-2; TRBD2 matches 10 bases. Germline V gene sequence: CDR1 LGHNT, CDR2 FRNRAP. The V and J ends lost 3 bases and 8 bases, in that order; junction bases with no gene match: 9. The CDR3 has 16 residues. CDR3 DNA: TGTGCTAGTGGTTTCGGAGCGGGAGGGCGTCAGGGGGAGCTGTTTTTT. Translated: CASGFGAGGRQGELFF.

The DNA of the CDR3 is TGTGCCACCACGGGACATAGGTTTAAACTGTTTTTT. This sequence encodes CATTGHRFKLFF. The chain recombines TRBV2 with TRBJ1-4, with TRBD1 as a possible D gene (6 bases). Germline V CDR1 and CDR2: SNHLY, FYNNEI. Trimming took 10 bases from V and 11 from J, leaving 17 bases between them. CDR3 length: 12 amino acids.

The CDR3 protein is CASSFFSGGPIKNIQYF. In DNA, the CDR3 is TGTGCCAGCAGCTTCTTTAGCGGGGGGCCCATCAAAAACATTCAGTACTTC. V usage is TRBV7-8 and J usage is TRBJ2-4, with 10 bases fitting TRBD2. Trimming took 3 bases from V and 3 from J; bases not matched to a gene: 8. CDR1 SGHVS and CDR2 FQNEAQ come from the germline V gene. This CDR3 comprises 17 residues. The entire variable domain, with the rest obtained from reference TRBV7-8 and TRBJ2-4, is as follows: GAGVSQSPRYKVAKRGQDVALRCDPISGHVSLFWYQQALGQGPEFLTYFQNEAQLDKSGLPSDRFFAERPEGSVSTLKIQRTQQEDSAVYLCASSFFSGGPIKNIQYFGAGTRLSVL.

The chain carries TRBV11-2 and TRBJ2-2, with 8 bases lining up with TRBD2. The CDR3 has 16 amino acids. Germline trimming cut 5 bases from V and 4 bases from J; bases unmatched to any gene: 9. Germline V gene data show CDR1 as SGHAT and CDR2 as FQNNGV. The CDR3 DNA sequence: TGTGCCAGCAGCGCGCGGGGGGCCGTGGGCACCGGGGAGCTGTTTTTT. It yields the protein CASSARGAVGTGELFF.

J is TRBJ1-1 and V is TRBV19; D unclear. The CDR3 sequence is 12 residues long. V shed 7 bases and J shed 5 bases, with 11 bases lying between them. CDR1 and CDR2 from the germline V gene are LNHDA and SQIVND (reference sequence). The CDR3, as DNA: TGTGCCAGTATGAGCGAGAGAACTGAAGCTTTCTTT. Translating it yields CASMSERTEAFF.

The chain carries TRBV27 and TRBJ1-1, with D possibly TRBD1 on 6 matching bases. Trimming shortened V by 7 bases and J by 6 bases, and 27 bases separated the two germline ends. This CDR3 has 17 residues. Germline CDR1 MNHEY, CDR2 SMNVEV (reference sequence). The CDR3 reads CASNRGGTSYRGAEAFF. DNA for the CDR3: TGTGCCAGCAACCGGGGGGGGACATCCTACCGGGGGGCTGAAGCTTTCTTT.